This is a list of T cell receptor beta chains from one sample in a study of cytomegalovirus exposure and HLA in healthy donors. Assay used: immunoSEQ multiplex PCR; TCRdb lists only in-frame clones, some missing. The repertoire includes hundreds of thousands of clones, just over 75% of them detected once, and roughly 0.62% sits in the top ten. The sequencing input was PBMCs. These receptors were obtained from a man younger than 35 in good health and CMV-seronegative. CDR3s include the opening cysteine and the closing phenylalanine or tryptophan. The order of the fields is CDR3 protein, CDR3 DNA, V gene, D gene, J gene, clone size. The D gene is left open where the match is weak. Where a row states a size, it is once, few, many or the class of an expanded clone; other rows omit it.

CDR3aa: CASSKVHSYPSYEQYF
CDR3nt: TGTGCCAGCAGCAAAGTACACAGTTACCCCTCCTACGAGCAGTACTTC
v_gene: TRBV5-5
d_gene: -
j_gene: TRBJ2-7
abundance: -

CDR3aa: CASSFGASGVYEQYF
CDR3nt: TGTGCCAGCAGCTTTGGGGCTAGCGGGGTCTACGAGCAGTACTTC
v_gene: TRBV5-6
d_gene: TRBD2
j_gene: TRBJ2-7
abundance: -

CDR3aa: CASSSAGGANTEAFF
CDR3nt: TGTGCCAGCAGCTCCGCGGGAGGGGCGAACACTGAAGCTTTCTTT
v_gene: TRBV7-9
d_gene: -
j_gene: TRBJ1-1
abundance: -

CDR3aa: CASSHPALDRFNQPQHF
CDR3nt: TGCGCCAGCAGCCACCCCGCCCTGGACAGGTTCAATCAGCCCCAGCATTTT
v_gene: TRBV4-1
d_gene: TRBD1
j_gene: TRBJ1-5
abundance: -

CDR3aa: CASSYQDRDTNIQYF
CDR3nt: TGTGCCAGCAGCTACCAAGACAGGGATACAAACATTCAGTACTTC
v_gene: TRBV5-6
d_gene: TRBD1
j_gene: TRBJ2-4
abundance: few

CDR3aa: CASSSRVNTEAFF
CDR3nt: TGTGCCAGCAGCTCCAGGGTGAACACTGAAGCTTTCTTT
v_gene: TRBV9
d_gene: -
j_gene: TRBJ1-1
abundance: few

CDR3aa: CASSKRREDYGYTF
CDR3nt: TGTGCCAGCAGCAAGCGGAGGGAAGACTATGGCTACACCTTC
v_gene: TRBV7-2
d_gene: -
j_gene: TRBJ1-2
abundance: -

CDR3aa: CATSQAGGTYEQYF
CDR3nt: TGTGCCACCTCACAGGCAGGGGGAACCTACGAGCAGTACTTC
v_gene: TRBV6-1
d_gene: TRBD1
j_gene: TRBJ2-7
abundance: -

CDR3aa: CASSLGVTGANVLTF
CDR3nt: TGTGCCAGCAGCTTAGGAGTTACTGGGGCCAACGTCCTGACTTTC
v_gene: TRBV7-9
d_gene: -
j_gene: TRBJ2-6
abundance: -

CDR3aa: CATSSTAFHQPQHF
CDR3nt: TGTGCCACCAGCAGCACAGCCTTCCATCAGCCCCAGCATTTT
v_gene: TRBV28
d_gene: -
j_gene: TRBJ1-5
abundance: -

CDR3aa: CASSQPEIPNTEAFF
CDR3nt: TGCGCCAGCAGCCAGCCGGAGATTCCAAACACTGAAGCTTTCTTT
v_gene: TRBV4-1
d_gene: -
j_gene: TRBJ1-1
abundance: -

CDR3aa: CARSRPSSYNEQFF
CDR3nt: TGTGCCCGCAGCCGCCCGAGCTCCTACAATGAGCAGTTCTTC
v_gene: TRBV27
d_gene: -
j_gene: TRBJ2-1
abundance: -

CDR3aa: CASSAGSERYTF
CDR3nt: TGTGCCAGCAGTGCTGGGTCGGAGCGCTACACCTTC
v_gene: TRBV6-4
d_gene: -
j_gene: TRBJ1-2
abundance: -

CDR3aa: CASSLAASGGKEQFF
CDR3nt: TGTGCCAGCAGCTTGGCGGCTAGCGGGGGGAAGGAGCAGTTCTTC
v_gene: TRBV5-4
d_gene: TRBD2
j_gene: TRBJ2-1
abundance: few

CDR3aa: CASSLFFGYGYTF
CDR3nt: TGTGCCAGCAGTTTATTTTTCGGCTATGGCTACACCTTC
v_gene: TRBV27
d_gene: -
j_gene: TRBJ1-2
abundance: few

CDR3aa: CASSEGLYYNEQFF
CDR3nt: TGTGCCAGCAGTGAAGGCCTATACTACAATGAGCAGTTCTTC
v_gene: TRBV2
d_gene: -
j_gene: TRBJ2-1
abundance: -

CDR3aa: CAWSKGQMNTEAFF
CDR3nt: TGTGCCTGGAGTAAGGGACAAATGAACACTGAAGCTTTCTTT
v_gene: TRBV30
d_gene: -
j_gene: TRBJ1-1
abundance: -

CDR3aa: CASSLGQYTGELFF
CDR3nt: TGTGCCAGCAGCCTAGGCCAGTACACCGGGGAGCTGTTTTTT
v_gene: TRBV6-5
d_gene: -
j_gene: TRBJ2-2
abundance: -

CDR3aa: CASSDLRGTAYNEQFF
CDR3nt: TGTGCCAGCAGCGACCTTCGAGGGACAGCCTACAATGAGCAGTTCTTC
v_gene: TRBV5-6
d_gene: TRBD1
j_gene: TRBJ2-1
abundance: -

CDR3aa: CASSLQGGEQFF
CDR3nt: TGTGCCAGCAGCTTGCAGGGCGGTGAGCAGTTCTTC
v_gene: TRBV5-6
d_gene: -
j_gene: TRBJ2-1
abundance: few

CDR3aa: CASSWQGATNEKLFF
CDR3nt: TGTGCCAGCAGTTGGCAGGGTGCGACTAATGAAAAACTGTTTTTT
v_gene: TRBV27
d_gene: -
j_gene: TRBJ1-4
abundance: -

CDR3aa: CASSLLPMNTEAFF
CDR3nt: TGTGCCAGCAGCCTTCTACCTATGAACACTGAAGCTTTCTTT
v_gene: TRBV11-2
d_gene: -
j_gene: TRBJ1-1
abundance: -

CDR3aa: CASSLSKEQYF
CDR3nt: TGTGCCAGCAGTCTCTCTAAAGAGCAGTACTTC
v_gene: TRBV2
d_gene: -
j_gene: TRBJ2-7
abundance: -

CDR3aa: CASTPQLGTDTQYF
CDR3nt: TGTGCCAGCACCCCCCAACTCGGCACAGATACGCAGTATTTT
v_gene: TRBV27
d_gene: -
j_gene: TRBJ2-3
abundance: -

CDR3aa: CASSEGTGRAYEQYF
CDR3nt: TGTGCCAGCAGTGAAGGGACAGGTCGCGCCTACGAGCAGTACTTC
v_gene: TRBV6-1
d_gene: TRBD1
j_gene: TRBJ2-7
abundance: -

CDR3aa: CASSKPGLAGSYEQYF
CDR3nt: TGTGCCAGCAGCAAACCGGGACTAGCGGGGTCCTACGAGCAGTACTTC
v_gene: TRBV5-4
d_gene: TRBD2
j_gene: TRBJ2-7
abundance: -

CDR3aa: CASSLPGSAAYEQYF
CDR3nt: TGTGCCAGCAGCTTGCCTGGGAGTGCGGCCTACGAGCAGTACTTC
v_gene: TRBV5-4
d_gene: -
j_gene: TRBJ2-7
abundance: -

CDR3aa: CASSLWQGGGTEAFF
CDR3nt: TGCGCCAGCAGCTTGTGGCAGGGTGGTGGCACTGAAGCTTTCTTT
v_gene: TRBV5-1
d_gene: -
j_gene: TRBJ1-1
abundance: -

CDR3aa: CASSPNRGLADIQYF
CDR3nt: TGTGCCAGCAGTCCCAACAGGGGGCTTGCCGACATTCAGTACTTC
v_gene: TRBV2
d_gene: TRBD1
j_gene: TRBJ2-4
abundance: -

CDR3aa: CASSLESRPSTDTQYF
CDR3nt: TGCGCCAGCAGCTTGGAATCCAGGCCGAGCACAGATACGCAGTATTTT
v_gene: TRBV5-1
d_gene: -
j_gene: TRBJ2-3
abundance: -

CDR3aa: CATQGQGPNSNTGELFF
CDR3nt: TGTGCCACTCAGGGGCAGGGGCCAAATTCGAACACCGGGGAGCTGTTTTTT
v_gene: TRBV28
d_gene: -
j_gene: TRBJ2-2
abundance: -

CDR3aa: CSSTLGDGYTF
CDR3nt: TGTTCCAGCACCCTCGGTGATGGCTACACCTTC
v_gene: TRBV7-9
d_gene: -
j_gene: TRBJ1-2
abundance: -

CDR3aa: CASSLGGPNYGYTF
CDR3nt: TGTGCCAGCAGTTTAGGGGGCCCTAACTATGGCTACACCTTC
v_gene: TRBV28
d_gene: -
j_gene: TRBJ1-2
abundance: -

CDR3aa: CASSLFYRESSDTQYF
CDR3nt: TGTGCCAGCAGCTTATTCTATCGGGAAAGTTCAGATACGCAGTATTTT
v_gene: TRBV7-8
d_gene: -
j_gene: TRBJ2-3
abundance: -

CDR3aa: CASSSGQGLAYEQYF
CDR3nt: TGTGCCAGCTCATCCGGACAGGGCCTTGCCTACGAGCAGTACTTC
v_gene: TRBV18
d_gene: TRBD1
j_gene: TRBJ2-7
abundance: -

CDR3aa: CAWSSAGPYNEQFF
CDR3nt: TGTGCCTGGAGCTCGGCGGGACCCTACAATGAGCAGTTCTTC
v_gene: TRBV30
d_gene: -
j_gene: TRBJ2-1
abundance: few

CDR3aa: CASSERGAGSYEQYF
CDR3nt: TGTGCCAGCAGCGAACGGGGGGCAGGGAGCTACGAGCAGTACTTC
v_gene: TRBV7-8
d_gene: -
j_gene: TRBJ2-7
abundance: few

CDR3aa: CASSFGHQRSEQYF
CDR3nt: TGTGCCAGCAGCTTTGGACACCAGAGGTCCGAGCAGTACTTC
v_gene: TRBV5-4
d_gene: -
j_gene: TRBJ2-7
abundance: -

CDR3aa: CASSQDRALSTDTQYF
CDR3nt: TGCGCCAGCAGCCAAGACAGGGCCCTTAGCACAGATACGCAGTATTTT
v_gene: TRBV4-1
d_gene: -
j_gene: TRBJ2-3
abundance: few

CDR3aa: CASAVKFVALETQYF
CDR3nt: TGTGCCAGCGCTGTTAAGTTTGTAGCTTTGGAGACCCAGTACTTC
v_gene: TRBV18
d_gene: -
j_gene: TRBJ2-5
abundance: -

CDR3aa: CASSLRTGEGLKETQYF
CDR3nt: TGCGCCAGCAGCCTTAGGACGGGGGAGGGCCTGAAGGAGACCCAGTACTTC
v_gene: TRBV5-1
d_gene: TRBD2
j_gene: TRBJ2-5
abundance: -

CDR3aa: CASSLDRGRPETQYF
CDR3nt: TGTGCCAGCAGCTTGGACAGGGGGCGGCCCGAGACCCAGTACTTC
v_gene: TRBV11-2
d_gene: TRBD1
j_gene: TRBJ2-5
abundance: few

CDR3aa: CASSPLAGQAYEQYF
CDR3nt: TGCGCCAGCAGCCCCTTAGCGGGACAAGCCTACGAGCAGTACTTC
v_gene: TRBV5-1
d_gene: TRBD2
j_gene: TRBJ2-7
abundance: -

CDR3aa: CASSVASGNGGETQYF
CDR3nt: TGTGCCAGCAGCGTAGCTAGCGGGAACGGTGGAGAGACCCAGTACTTC
v_gene: TRBV9
d_gene: TRBD2
j_gene: TRBJ2-5
abundance: few

CDR3aa: CASSAGTSAEQYF
CDR3nt: TGTGCCAGCAGCGCCGGGACTAGCGCCGAGCAGTACTTC
v_gene: TRBV9
d_gene: TRBD2
j_gene: TRBJ2-7
abundance: -

CDR3aa: CASSYSGTDNYGYTF
CDR3nt: TGTGCCAGCAGTTACTCCGGGACAGATAACTATGGCTACACCTTC
v_gene: TRBV6-5
d_gene: TRBD1
j_gene: TRBJ1-2
abundance: -

CDR3aa: CASSYWAGWSYGYTF
CDR3nt: TGTGCCAGCAGTTACTGGGCAGGGTGGTCCTATGGCTACACCTTC
v_gene: TRBV6-5
d_gene: -
j_gene: TRBJ1-2
abundance: -

CDR3aa: CASSETAYEQYF
CDR3nt: TGTGCCAGCAGTGAAACAGCCTACGAGCAGTACTTC
v_gene: TRBV2
d_gene: -
j_gene: TRBJ2-7
abundance: -

CDR3aa: CAWRRGQGIVDEQYF
CDR3nt: TGTGCCTGGAGGCGGGGGCAGGGGATCGTGGACGAGCAGTACTTC
v_gene: TRBV30
d_gene: -
j_gene: TRBJ2-7
abundance: -

CDR3aa: CASSYSQSSTEAFF
CDR3nt: TGTGCCAGCAGTTACTCACAGAGTAGCACTGAAGCTTTCTTT
v_gene: TRBV6-6
d_gene: -
j_gene: TRBJ1-1
abundance: -

CDR3aa: CSVRQDDSGNTIYF
CDR3nt: TGCAGCGTCAGACAGGACGACTCTGGAAACACCATATATTTT
v_gene: TRBV29-1
d_gene: -
j_gene: TRBJ1-3
abundance: -

CDR3aa: CASSLDTVNYGYTF
CDR3nt: TGTGCCAGCAGCTTGGATACGGTTAACTATGGCTACACCTTC
v_gene: TRBV5-4
d_gene: -
j_gene: TRBJ1-2
abundance: -

CDR3aa: CASRFLAGGIKREQYF
CDR3nt: TGTGCCAGCAGGTTTCTAGCGGGAGGAATAAAACGCGAGCAGTACTTC
v_gene: TRBV2
d_gene: TRBD2
j_gene: TRBJ2-7
abundance: -

CDR3aa: CASKTGTPAYNEQFF
CDR3nt: TGCGCCAGCAAAACCGGGACACCCGCGTACAATGAGCAGTTCTTC
v_gene: TRBV5-1
d_gene: -
j_gene: TRBJ2-1
abundance: -

CDR3aa: CASSSLAGVDAGANEQFF
CDR3nt: TGTGCCAGCAGTTCTCTGGCCGGGGTCGACGCTGGAGCCAATGAGCAGTTCTTC
v_gene: TRBV28
d_gene: -
j_gene: TRBJ2-1
abundance: -

CDR3aa: CASSGGASSEKLFF
CDR3nt: TGTGCCAGCAGTGGGGGAGCCAGCTCCGAAAAACTGTTTTTT
v_gene: TRBV6-1
d_gene: -
j_gene: TRBJ1-4
abundance: -

CDR3aa: CAISELLGPLEGYTF
CDR3nt: TGTGCCATCAGTGAGTTGTTGGGCCCCTTAGAAGGCTACACCTTC
v_gene: TRBV10-3
d_gene: -
j_gene: TRBJ1-2
abundance: -

CDR3aa: CASSQGDRSRTGELFF
CDR3nt: TGTGCCAGCAGCCAGGGAGACAGGTCGCGCACCGGGGAGCTGTTTTTT
v_gene: TRBV13
d_gene: -
j_gene: TRBJ2-2
abundance: -

CDR3aa: CASSSGQAPLGYTF
CDR3nt: TGCGCCAGCAGCTCCGGACAGGCCCCCCTGGGCTACACCTTC
v_gene: TRBV5-1
d_gene: TRBD1
j_gene: TRBJ1-2
abundance: -